Below are 21 T cell receptor beta chains sequenced from a single sample in a study of cytomegalovirus exposure and HLA in healthy donors. This PCR relied on a set of 60 Vbeta primers and 13 Jbeta primers. Using immunoSEQ multiplex PCR, the repertoire was profiled, and TCRdb retains in-frame clones only, with some absent. The repertoire holds 85,000 to 130,000 clones, with over 60% as singletons. Material: PBMCs. Every receptor here comes from a man between 60 and 75 years old in good health and CMV-seropositive.

V gene TRBV10-2 combines with J gene TRBJ1-5, with 7 bases matching TRBD1. Germline CDR1 and CDR2: WSHSY and SAAADI. The CDR3 consists of 15 residues. Trimming removed 6 bases from V and 4 bases from J; junction bases left unmatched: 9. CDR3 DNA: TGCGCCAGCAGGGCCGGGACAGCCTTTAATCAGCCCCAGCATTTT. Its protein is CASRAGTAFNQPQHF.

This sequence joins TRBV5-1 and TRBJ2-3, with 12 positions matching TRBD2. Looked up from germline, CDR1 is SGHRS and CDR2 is YFSETQ. This CDR3 is built from 21 residues. V was pared by 0 bases and J by 1 base, with 15 bases of the junction left unmatched. The CDR3: CASSLAQASGGVVPGTDTQYF. CDR3 bases: TGCGCCAGCAGCTTGGCCCAGGCTAGCGGGGGGGTCGTCCCGGGCACAGATACGCAGTATTTT.

The chain recombines TRBV6-5 with TRBJ2-7, with unresolved D. Per germline, CDR1 MNHEY and CDR2 SVGAGI. The CDR3 covers 15 residues. Trimming pared 0 bases from V and 2 bases from J, leaving 11 bases between. The CDR3 spells CASSYSSGLPYEQYF. The CDR3 bases are TGTGCCAGCAGTTACTCTTCAGGTCTTCCCTACGAGCAGTACTTC.

The V gene is TRBV27, the J gene TRBJ2-7; 12 nucleotides agree with TRBD2. Per germline, CDR1 MNHEY and CDR2 SMNVEV (reference sequence). CDR3 length: 16 amino acids. Trimming cost V 1 base and J 5 bases; bases outside gene matches: 6. CDR3 protein: CASSLLGTSGSHEQYF. Written as DNA, the CDR3 is TGTGCCAGCAGTTTATTAGGGACTAGCGGGTCCCACGAGCAGTACTTC.

The chain employs TRBV19 and TRBJ2-7; the match to TRBD1 covers 7 bases. J gave up 5 bases and V 2 bases, and 6 bases lay outside the gene matches. This CDR3 region has 14 residues. Germline V gene data show CDR1 as LNHDA and CDR2 as SQIVND (reference sequence). The CDR3 loop is CASSIMGRGNEQYF. CDR3 nucleotide sequence: TGTGCCAGTAGTATAATGGGCAGGGGGAACGAGCAGTACTTC.

The chain is built from TRBV2 and TRBJ1-2, with a possible D match to TRBD1 (5 bases). Looked up from germline, CDR1 is SNHLY and CDR2 is FYNNEI. The V end was cut by 6 bases, the J end by 2 bases, with 22 bases between. CDR3 length: 17 amino acids. The CDR3 here is CASRTGLPIPLNYGYTF. Here the CDR3 DNA reads TGTGCCAGCAGAACAGGCCTCCCTATCCCTTTAAACTATGGCTACACCTTC.

The chain combines TRBV2 with TRBJ1-2; 7 bases align to TRBD1. In germline, CDR1 is SNHLY, CDR2 FYNNEI. The CDR3 loop spans 18 amino acids. Trimming took 0 bases from V and 8 from J; bases not matched to a gene: 18. The CDR3 nucleotides are TGTGCCAGCAGTGAAGCGCTTCAGGGGCAGGGGGTTATCGGCGGCTACACCTTC. Amino acid sequence: CASSEALQGQGVIGGYTF.

V is TRBV4-1 and J is TRBJ2-7; possibly TRBD1 for D (5 bases). The CDR3 loop spans 14 amino acids. V was trimmed by 8 bases and J by 0 bases, leaving 14 bases between them. Germline values: CDR1 MGHRA, CDR2 YSYEKL. The CDR3 coding sequence is TGCGCCAGCCGCCCAGCAGGGATCTCCTACGAGCAGTACTTC. Protein: CASRPAGISYEQYF.

The CDR3 nucleotides are TGCGCCAGCAGCCCCGGGACAGGGGGCGGAGAGACCCAGTACTTC. Protein product: CASSPGTGGGETQYF. The rearrangement joins TRBV10-2 to TRBJ2-5, with 12 bases lining up with TRBD1. In germline, CDR1 is WSHSY, CDR2 SAAADI. V dropped 6 bases and J dropped 4; count of bases not matched to a gene: 6. This CDR3 spans 15 amino acids.

The gene calls are TRBV28 and TRBJ2-2; tentatively, D is TRBD1 (6 bases). This CDR3 has 16 amino acids. The V gene's germline CDR1 is MDHEN and CDR2 SYDVKM. V lost 4 bases and J lost 1, with 13 bases in between. CDR3 DNA sequence: TGTGCCAGCAGTTCTGAAACAGGGCTGAACACCGGGGAGCTGTTTTTT. Amino acid sequence: CASSSETGLNTGELFF.

This rearrangement joins TRBV11-2 to TRBJ1-3; unclear D gene. Looked up from germline, CDR1 is SGHAT and CDR2 is FQNNGV. V was shortened by 4 bases and J by 2 bases, with 15 bases between the two germline ends. The CDR3 is made up of 16 amino acids. The DNA of the CDR3 is TGTGCCAGCAGCTCTCTCGGGGTGGGTGCTGGAAACACCATATATTTT. Its translation: CASSSLGVGAGNTIYF.

The chain links TRBV19 to TRBJ2-6; D is perhaps TRBD2 (7 bases). The germline gives CDR1 LNHDA, CDR2 SQIVND (reference sequence). There are 17 residues in the CDR3. The V end lost 3 bases, the J end lost 0 bases, and 12 bases lay between the germline ends. The CDR3 spells CASSMEGGNSGANVLTF. CDR3 DNA: TGTGCCAGTAGTATGGAGGGGGGGAACTCTGGGGCCAACGTCCTGACTTTC.

The rearrangement uses TRBV4-1 and TRBJ2-7; 10 nucleotides align to TRBD1. Germline values: CDR1 MGHRA, CDR2 YSYEKL. Trimming cost V 0 bases and J 2 bases; bases outside gene matches: 7. The CDR3 covers 17 residues. The CDR3 sequence: CASSQDPTGGLAYEQYF. The CDR3 DNA reads as TGCGCCAGCAGCCAAGACCCGACAGGGGGCCTAGCCTACGAGCAGTACTTC.

V and J are TRBV15 and TRBJ2-7, with D perhaps matching TRBD2 (6 bases). The CDR3 sequence is 18 residues long. Germline loops: CDR1 LNHNV, CDR2 YYDKDF (reference sequence). The ends were cut back, 1 base at V and 2 bases at J, with 21 bases in the middle. Here the CDR3 reads CATSRGDGGTGGAYEQYF. The CDR3 DNA reads TGTGCCACCAGCAGAGGCGACGGCGGAACCGGGGGAGCCTACGAGCAGTACTTC. Filled out from reference TRBV15 and TRBJ2-7, the complete variable domain reads DAMVIQNPRYQVTQFGKPVTLSCSQTLNHNVMYWYQQKSSQAPKLLFHYYDKDFNNEADTPDNFQSRRPNTSFCFLDIRSPGLGDTAMYLCATSRGDGGTGGAYEQYFGPGTRLTVT.

The CDR3 DNA follows: TGTGCCAGCTCACCGGATCAGGGGCAGTATGGCTACACCTTC. This gives the protein CASSPDQGQYGYTF. This sequence joins TRBV18 and TRBJ1-2; D possibly corresponds to TRBD1 (6 bases). V shed 3 bases and J shed 5 bases, with 13 bases lying between them. Germline V gene sequence: CDR1 KGHSH, CDR2 LQKENI. The CDR3 extends over 14 amino acids.

This chain uses TRBV7-3 with TRBJ1-1, with a tentative D call TRBD1 (5 bases). The germline V and J ends were trimmed by 6 bases and 4 bases, with 18 bases remaining between them. The germline CDR1 and CDR2 sequences are SGHTA and FQGTGA. CDR3 size: 15 residues. The DNA of the CDR3 is TGTGCCAGCAGGGATGGGAAGCTGGGGGGCACTGAAGCTTTCTTT. Translation: CASRDGKLGGTEAFF.

V usage is TRBV9 and J usage is TRBJ2-7; 7 bases fit TRBD2. The germline V gene encodes CDR1 SGDLS and CDR2 YYNGEE. CDR3 length: 15 amino acids. The V gene end was trimmed by 4 bases and the J gene end by 2 bases; junction bases not matched to a gene: 9. CDR3 sequence reads: CASSPGGSGAYEQYF. The CDR3 bases are TGTGCCAGCAGCCCCGGGGGGTCGGGGGCCTACGAGCAGTACTTC.

J is TRBJ1-1 and V is TRBV7-9; 7 bases line up with TRBD1. This CDR3 has 15 amino acids. Losses at the gene ends were 1 base for V and 2 bases for J; bases not matched to a gene: 4. The V gene's germline CDR1 is SEHNR and CDR2 FQNEAQ (reference sequence). The CDR3 sequence: CASSLGGTANTEAFF. The CDR3 region has the DNA TGTGCCAGCAGCTTAGGAGGGACAGCAAACACTGAAGCTTTCTTT.

The V and J genes are TRBV6-6 and TRBJ1-5; 8 bases are shared with TRBD1. The CDR3 extends over 16 amino acids. Germline assignment: CDR1 MNHNY and CDR2 SVGAGI (reference sequence). The V and J ends lost 6 bases and 2 bases, in that order; junction bases with no gene match: 9. This CDR3 is CASSSQDRAGNQPQHF. CDR3 DNA sequence: TGTGCCAGCAGCTCTCAGGACAGGGCGGGCAATCAGCCCCAGCATTTT.

The sample holds a few counts of this clone. J is TRBJ2-7 and V is TRBV4-1; 8 nucleotides align to TRBD1. CDR1 is MGHRA, CDR2 YSYEKL, per germline. The CDR3 length is 14 residues. After removal of 5 bases from V and 1 base from J, the junction contained 4 bases not matched to a gene. CDR3 amino acids: CASSFGQGSYEQYF. The DNA of the CDR3 is TGCGCCAGCAGCTTCGGACAGGGTTCCTACGAGCAGTACTTC.

The chain is built from TRBV5-4 and TRBJ2-5, with 7 bases that match TRBD1. The V and J ends lost 5 bases and 4 bases, in that order; junction bases with no gene match: 5. The CDR3 spans 13 residues. CDR1 and CDR2 (germline): SGHNT, YYREEE (reference sequence). The chain's CDR3 is CASRRQGAETQYF. CDR3 sequence (DNA): TGTGCCAGCAGGAGACAGGGTGCAGAGACCCAGTACTTC.